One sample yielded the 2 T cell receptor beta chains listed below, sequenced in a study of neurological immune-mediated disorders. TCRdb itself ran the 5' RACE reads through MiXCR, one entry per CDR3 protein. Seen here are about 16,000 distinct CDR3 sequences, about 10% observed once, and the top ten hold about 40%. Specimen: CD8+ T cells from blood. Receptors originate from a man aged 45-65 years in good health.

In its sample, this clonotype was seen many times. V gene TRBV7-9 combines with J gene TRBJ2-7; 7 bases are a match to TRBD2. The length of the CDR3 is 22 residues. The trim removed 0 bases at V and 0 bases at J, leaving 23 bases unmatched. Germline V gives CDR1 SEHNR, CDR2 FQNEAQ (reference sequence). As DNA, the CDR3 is TGTGCCAGCAGCTTAGCCATCAGGGAGTTATGGAGCGGGGAGAAGATCTCCTACGAGCAGTACTTC. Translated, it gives CASSLAIRELWSGEKISYEQYF.

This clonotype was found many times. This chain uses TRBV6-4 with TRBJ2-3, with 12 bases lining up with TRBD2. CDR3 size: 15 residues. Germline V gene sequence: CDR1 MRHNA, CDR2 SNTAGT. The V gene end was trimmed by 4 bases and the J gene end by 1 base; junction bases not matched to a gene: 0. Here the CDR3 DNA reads TGTGCCAGCAGTGGACTAGCGGGAGGCACAGATACGCAGTATTTT. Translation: CASSGLAGGTDTQYF.